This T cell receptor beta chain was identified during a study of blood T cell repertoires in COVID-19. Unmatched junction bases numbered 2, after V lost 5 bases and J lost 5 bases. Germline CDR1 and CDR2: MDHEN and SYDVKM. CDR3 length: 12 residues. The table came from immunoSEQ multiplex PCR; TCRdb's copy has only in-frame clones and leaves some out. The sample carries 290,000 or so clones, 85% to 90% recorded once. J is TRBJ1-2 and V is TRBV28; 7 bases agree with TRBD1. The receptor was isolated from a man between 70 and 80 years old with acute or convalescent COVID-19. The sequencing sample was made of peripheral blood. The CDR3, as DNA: TGTGCCAGCAGTACGGGACAGTATGGCTACACCTTC. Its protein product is CASSTGQYGYTF.